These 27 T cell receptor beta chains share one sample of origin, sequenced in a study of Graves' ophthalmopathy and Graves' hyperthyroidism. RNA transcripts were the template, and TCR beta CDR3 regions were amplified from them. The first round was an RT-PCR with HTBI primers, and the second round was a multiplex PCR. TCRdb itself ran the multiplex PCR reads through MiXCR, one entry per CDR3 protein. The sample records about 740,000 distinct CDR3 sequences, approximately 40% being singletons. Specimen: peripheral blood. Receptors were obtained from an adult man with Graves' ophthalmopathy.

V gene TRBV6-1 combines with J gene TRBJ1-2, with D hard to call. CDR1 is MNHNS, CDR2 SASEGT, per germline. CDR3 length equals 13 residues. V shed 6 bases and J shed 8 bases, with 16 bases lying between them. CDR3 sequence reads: CASRLSEVEGYTF. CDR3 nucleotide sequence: TGTGCCAGCAGGCTTAGCGAGGTAGAGGGCTACACCTTC.

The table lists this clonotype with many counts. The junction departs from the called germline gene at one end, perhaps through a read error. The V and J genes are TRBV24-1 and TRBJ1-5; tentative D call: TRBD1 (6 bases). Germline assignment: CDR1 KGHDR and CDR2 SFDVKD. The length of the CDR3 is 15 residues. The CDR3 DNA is TGTGCCAGCAGTGGATCAGGGGCGAGCAATCAGCCCCAGCATTTT. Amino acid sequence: CASSGSGASNQPQHF.

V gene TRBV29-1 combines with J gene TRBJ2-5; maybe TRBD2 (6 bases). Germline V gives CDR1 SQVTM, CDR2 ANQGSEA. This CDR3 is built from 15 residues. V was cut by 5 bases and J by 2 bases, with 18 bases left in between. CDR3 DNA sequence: TGCAGCGTTCCAGGTGGCGGGGTGCAACAAGAGACCCAGTACTTC. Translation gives CSVPGGGVQQETQYF.

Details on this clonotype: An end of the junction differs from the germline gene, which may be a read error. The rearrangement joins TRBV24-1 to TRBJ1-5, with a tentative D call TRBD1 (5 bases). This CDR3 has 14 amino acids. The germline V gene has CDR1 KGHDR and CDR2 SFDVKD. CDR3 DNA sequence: TGTGCCAGCAGTGCCCGGGGGTCTCATCAGCCCCAGCATTTT. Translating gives CASSARGSHQPQHF.

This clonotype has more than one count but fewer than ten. CDR3 nucleotide sequence: TGTGCCAGCAGCGCGGTGGGGGAAAACACTGAAGCTTTCTTT. This sequence encodes CASSAVGENTEAFF. This chain connects TRBV9 to TRBJ1-1; D perhaps matches TRBD1 (5 bases). The V gene lost 3 bases and the J gene lost 2 bases, with 11 bases spanning the gap. The CDR3 totals 14 residues. The germline gives CDR1 SGDLS, CDR2 YYNGEE.

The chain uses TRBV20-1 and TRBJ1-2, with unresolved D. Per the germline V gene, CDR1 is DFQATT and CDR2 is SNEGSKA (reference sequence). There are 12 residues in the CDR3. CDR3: CISPGNNYGYTF. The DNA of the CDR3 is TGCATTAGCCCGGGGAACAACTATGGCTACACCTTC.

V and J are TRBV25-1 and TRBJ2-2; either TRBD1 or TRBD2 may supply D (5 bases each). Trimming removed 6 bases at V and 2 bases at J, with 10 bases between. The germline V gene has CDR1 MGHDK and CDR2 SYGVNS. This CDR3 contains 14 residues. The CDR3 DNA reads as TGTGCCAGCAGAGAGGGGCGTAACACCGGGGAGCTGTTTTTT. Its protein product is CASREGRNTGELFF.

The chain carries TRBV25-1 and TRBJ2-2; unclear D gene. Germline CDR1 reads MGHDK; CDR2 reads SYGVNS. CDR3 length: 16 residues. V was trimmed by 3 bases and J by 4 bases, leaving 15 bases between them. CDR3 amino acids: CASSDFKGRATGELFF. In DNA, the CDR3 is TGTGCCAGCAGTGATTTCAAGGGAAGGGCCACCGGGGAGCTGTTTTTT.

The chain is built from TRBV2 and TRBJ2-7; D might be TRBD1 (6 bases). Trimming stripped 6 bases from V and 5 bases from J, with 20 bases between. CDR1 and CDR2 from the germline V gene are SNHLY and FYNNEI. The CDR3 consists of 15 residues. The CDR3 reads CASSDNRVLRDEQYF. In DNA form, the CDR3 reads TGTGCCAGCAGCGATAACAGGGTTTTGAGAGACGAGCAGTACTTC.

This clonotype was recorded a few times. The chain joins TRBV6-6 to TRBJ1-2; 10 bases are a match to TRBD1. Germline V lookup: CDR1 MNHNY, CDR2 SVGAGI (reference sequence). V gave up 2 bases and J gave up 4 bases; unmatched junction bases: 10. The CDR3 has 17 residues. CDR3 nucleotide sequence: TGTGCCAGCAGTTACCACGTCCCGGGACAGGGGATCTATGGCTACACCTTC. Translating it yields CASSYHVPGQGIYGYTF.

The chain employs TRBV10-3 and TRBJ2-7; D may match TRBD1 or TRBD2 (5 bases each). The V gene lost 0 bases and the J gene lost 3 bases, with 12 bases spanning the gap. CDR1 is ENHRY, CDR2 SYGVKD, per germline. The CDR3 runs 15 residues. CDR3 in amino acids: CAISESGTEVYEQYF. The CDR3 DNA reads TGTGCCATCAGTGAGTCAGGGACGGAGGTCTACGAGCAGTACTTC.

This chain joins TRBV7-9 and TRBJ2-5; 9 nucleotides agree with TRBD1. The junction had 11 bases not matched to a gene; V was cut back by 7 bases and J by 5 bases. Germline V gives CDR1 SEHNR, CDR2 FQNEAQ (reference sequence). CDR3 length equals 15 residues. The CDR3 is CASNLGQGDAETQYF. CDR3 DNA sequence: TGTGCCAGCAACCTGGGACAGGGAGATGCCGAGACCCAGTACTTC.

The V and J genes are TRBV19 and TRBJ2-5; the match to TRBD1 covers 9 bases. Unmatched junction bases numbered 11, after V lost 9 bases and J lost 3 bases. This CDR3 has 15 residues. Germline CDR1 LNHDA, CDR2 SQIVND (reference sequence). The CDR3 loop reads CASRRTGGKEETQYF. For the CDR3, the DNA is TGTGCCAGCAGACGCACAGGGGGCAAGGAAGAGACCCAGTACTTC.

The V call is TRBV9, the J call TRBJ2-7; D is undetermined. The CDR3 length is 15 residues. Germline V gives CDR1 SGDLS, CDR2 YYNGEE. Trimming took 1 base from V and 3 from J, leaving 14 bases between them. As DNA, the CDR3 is TGTGCCAGCAGCGTAAACGGGCATTCCTACTACGAGCAGTACTTC. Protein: CASSVNGHSYYEQYF.

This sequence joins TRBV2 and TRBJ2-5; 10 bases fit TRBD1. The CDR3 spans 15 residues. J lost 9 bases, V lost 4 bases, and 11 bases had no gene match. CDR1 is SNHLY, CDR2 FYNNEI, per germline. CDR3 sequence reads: CASSVPGQGLEAQYF. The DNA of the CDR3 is TGTGCCAGCAGTGTACCGGGACAGGGGTTGGAGGCCCAGTACTTC.

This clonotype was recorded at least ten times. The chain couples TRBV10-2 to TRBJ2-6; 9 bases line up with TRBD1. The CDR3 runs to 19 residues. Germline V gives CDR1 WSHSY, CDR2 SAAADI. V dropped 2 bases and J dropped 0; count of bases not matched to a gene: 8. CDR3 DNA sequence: TGCGCCAGCAGTGAGCCGGGACAGGGATTCCTCTCTGGGGCCAACGTCCTGACTTTC. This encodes CASSEPGQGFLSGANVLTF.

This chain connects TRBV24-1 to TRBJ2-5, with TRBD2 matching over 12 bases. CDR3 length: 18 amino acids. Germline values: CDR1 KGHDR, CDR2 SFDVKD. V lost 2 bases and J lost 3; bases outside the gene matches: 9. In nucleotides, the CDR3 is TGTGCCACCAGTGATTCTGGACTAGCGGGGATATGGAAAGAGACCCAGTACTTC. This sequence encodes CATSDSGLAGIWKETQYF.

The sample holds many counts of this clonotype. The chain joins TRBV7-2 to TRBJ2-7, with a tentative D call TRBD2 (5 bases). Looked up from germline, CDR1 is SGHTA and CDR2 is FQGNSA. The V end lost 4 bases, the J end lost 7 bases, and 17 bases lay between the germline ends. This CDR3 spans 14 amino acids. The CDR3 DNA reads TGTGCCAGCAGCTGGAGGTGGCAATCGGGGGAGCAGTACTTC. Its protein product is CASSWRWQSGEQYF.

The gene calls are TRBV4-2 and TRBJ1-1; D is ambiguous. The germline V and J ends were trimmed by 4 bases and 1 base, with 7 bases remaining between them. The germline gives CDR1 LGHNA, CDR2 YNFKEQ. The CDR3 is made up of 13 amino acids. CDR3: CASSRSRNTEAFF. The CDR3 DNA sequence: TGTGCCAGCAGCCGTTCCAGGAACACTGAAGCTTTCTTT.

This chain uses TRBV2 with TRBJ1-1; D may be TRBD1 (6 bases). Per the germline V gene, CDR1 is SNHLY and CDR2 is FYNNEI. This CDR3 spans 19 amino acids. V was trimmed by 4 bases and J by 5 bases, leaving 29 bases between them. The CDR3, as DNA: TGTGCCAGCAGTGCCAGGGGTCGGCAGCCGCAGACACGAAGAACTGAAGCTTTCTTT. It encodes CASSARGRQPQTRRTEAFF.

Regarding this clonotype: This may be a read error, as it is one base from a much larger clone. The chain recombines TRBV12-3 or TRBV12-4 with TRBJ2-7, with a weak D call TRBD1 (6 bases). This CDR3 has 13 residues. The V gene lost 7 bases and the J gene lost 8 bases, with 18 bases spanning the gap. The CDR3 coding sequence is TGTGCCAGCACCTCGAACAGGGTGCGCAAGCAGTACTTC. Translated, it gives CASTSNRVRKQYF.

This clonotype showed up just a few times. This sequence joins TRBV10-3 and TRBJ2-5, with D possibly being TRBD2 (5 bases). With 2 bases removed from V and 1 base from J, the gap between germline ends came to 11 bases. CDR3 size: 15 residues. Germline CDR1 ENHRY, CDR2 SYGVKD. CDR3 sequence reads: CAISEGGPPQETQYF. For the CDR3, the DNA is TGTGCCATCAGTGAGGGCGGGCCGCCCCAAGAGACCCAGTACTTC.

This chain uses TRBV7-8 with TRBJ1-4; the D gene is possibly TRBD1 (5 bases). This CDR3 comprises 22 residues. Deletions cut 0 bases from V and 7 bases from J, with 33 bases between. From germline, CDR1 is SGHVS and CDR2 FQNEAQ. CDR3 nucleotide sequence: TGTGCCAGCAGCTTAGCGGGACCAGGAAGATCCCCACCCTATACTACACTTGAAAAACTGTTTTTT. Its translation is CASSLAGPGRSPPYTTLEKLFF.

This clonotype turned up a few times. The CDR3 loop reads CASSQDDQTRAISYEQYF. The CDR3 DNA is TGCGCCAGCAGCCAAGATGATCAGACTAGGGCAATCTCCTACGAGCAGTACTTC. The chain employs TRBV4-3 and TRBJ2-7; D possibly corresponds to TRBD2 (6 bases). Germline V gene data show CDR1 as LGHNA and CDR2 as YSLEER. The CDR3 loop spans 18 amino acids. V lost 0 bases, J lost 0 bases, and 18 bases lay in between.

The CDR3: CASRQILDYEQYF. The CDR3 region has the DNA TGTGCCAGCAGACAGATATTAGACTACGAGCAGTACTTC. V and J are TRBV7-9 and TRBJ2-7; D uncertain. V was cut by 6 bases and J by 3 bases, with 12 bases left in between. Germline-derived CDR1 and CDR2 are SEHNR and FQNEAQ (reference sequence). The CDR3 is 13 residues long.

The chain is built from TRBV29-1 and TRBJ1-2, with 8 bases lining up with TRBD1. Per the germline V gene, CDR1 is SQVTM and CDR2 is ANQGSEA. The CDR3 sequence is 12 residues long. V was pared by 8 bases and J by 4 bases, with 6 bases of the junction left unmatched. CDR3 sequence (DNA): TGCAGCATCGACAGGGGAAGCTATGGCTACACCTTC. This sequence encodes CSIDRGSYGYTF. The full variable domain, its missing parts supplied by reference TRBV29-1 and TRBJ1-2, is SAVISQKPSRDICQRGTSLTIQCQVDSQVTMMFWYRQQPGQSLTLIATANQGSEATYESGFVIDKFPISRPNLTFSTLTVSNMSPEDSSIYLCSIDRGSYGYTFGSGTRLTVV.

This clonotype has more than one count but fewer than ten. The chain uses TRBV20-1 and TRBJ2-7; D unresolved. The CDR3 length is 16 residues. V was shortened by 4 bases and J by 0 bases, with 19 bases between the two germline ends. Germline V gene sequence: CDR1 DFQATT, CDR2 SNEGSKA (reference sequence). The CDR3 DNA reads TGCAGTGCTACCCCCGTACGGCTGGAGAGCTCCTACGAGCAGTACTTC. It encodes CSATPVRLESSYEQYF.